A single sample is the source of the 2 T cell receptor beta chains below, sequenced in a study of cytomegalovirus exposure and HLA in healthy donors. Using immunoSEQ multiplex PCR, the repertoire was profiled, and TCRdb retains in-frame clones only, with some absent. The repertoire includes under 250,000 clones, 75% to 95% of them detected once, and 0.8% to 1.2% sits in the top ten. Material: PBMCs. The receptors come from a woman under 30 in good health and CMV-seronegative.

The chain combines TRBV5-1 with TRBJ1-5, with D perhaps TRBD1 (5 bases). The V gene's germline CDR1 is SGHRS and CDR2 YFSETQ. The V gene lost 2 bases and the J gene lost 7 bases, with 13 bases spanning the gap. CDR3 size: 14 residues. The CDR3 protein is CASSFEGEGQPQHF. The CDR3 nucleotides read TGCGCCAGCAGCTTCGAAGGGGAGGGACAGCCCCAGCATTTT.

This sequence joins TRBV30 and TRBJ1-1, with TRBD1 matching over 7 bases. CDR1 is GTSNPN and CDR2 is SVGIG in the germline V gene (reference sequence). V was clipped by 3 bases and J by 12 bases; unmatched bases: 4. The CDR3 has 10 amino acids. The CDR3 spells CAWRIQGTFF. CDR3 in DNA: TGTGCCTGGAGGATACAGGGGACTTTCTTT.